This T cell receptor beta chain was obtained from a study of blood T cell repertoires in COVID-19. The method was immunoSEQ multiplex PCR; TCRdb's version includes in-frame clones alone and lacks a portion of them. Of around 100,000 clones listed, 84% are singletons. This clonotype originated in a man aged 65 to 85 with active or convalescent COVID-19. Sequences were obtained from peripheral blood.

The DNA for the CDR3 is TGTGCCAGCAGCTTATTTCGGGGGGGCCTCGGAAATGAGCAGTTCTTC. Residues: CASSLFRGGLGNEQFF. The chain combines TRBV7-3 with TRBJ2-1, with TRBD2 matching 8 bases. Unmatched junction bases numbered 10, after V lost 2 bases and J lost 7 bases. The CDR3 is made up of 16 amino acids. Germline CDR1 is SGHTA and CDR2 is FQGTGA.